These T cell receptor beta chains were read from a single sample in a study of blood T cell repertoires in COVID-19. TCRdb keeps only in-frame clones here, not all; method: immunoSEQ multiplex PCR. The data hold about 32,000 clones, with over 85% observed a single time. Sequenced material: peripheral blood. Receptors originate from a male donor with active COVID-19. Each CDR3 is given with its conserved first and last residue. The D gene is left open where the match is weak. Size is omitted from some rows. Given values are once, few, many or a class for expanded clones.

cdr3_length j_call v_call d_call clone_size cdr3_aa cdr3_nt
12 TRBJ1-2 TRBV27 - - CASRGARYGYTF TGTGCCAGCAGGGGGGCGAGATATGGCTACACCTTC
16 TRBJ1-5 TRBV7-2 TRBD1 - CASSSQGGYSNQPQHF TGTGCCAGCAGCTCCCAGGGGGGATATAGCAATCAGCCCCAGCATTTT
14 TRBJ2-7 TRBV18 TRBD1 - CASSPGTGNYEQYF TGTGCCAGCTCACCCGGGACAGGGAACTACGAGCAGTACTTC
12 TRBJ1-1 TRBV10-3 - - CAIRGSLFEAFF TGTGCCATCAGGGGCAGCCTATTTGAAGCTTTCTTT
14 TRBJ2-2 TRBV6-5 - - CASSPRGVAGELFF TGTGCCAGCAGTCCCAGGGGGGTCGCCGGGGAGCTGTTTTTT
13 TRBJ2-5 TRBV5-1 - - CASSSPGQETQYF TGCGCCAGCAGCTCACCGGGTCAAGAGACCCAGTACTTC
15 TRBJ2-2 TRBV5-4 TRBD2 - CASGSGGQGTGELFF TGTGCCAGCGGTTCGGGGGGGCAAGGAACCGGGGAGCTGTTTTTT
18 TRBJ2-2 TRBV7-2 TRBD2 few CASSTKRTSGGPTGELFF TGTGCCAGCAGCACGAAAAGGACTAGCGGGGGCCCCACCGGGGAGCTGTTTTTT
17 TRBJ2-3 TRBV27 TRBD2 - CASSLSPSGYKADTQYF TGTGCCAGCAGTTTGTCCCCTAGCGGGTACAAGGCAGATACGCAGTATTTT
14 TRBJ1-1 TRBV5-4 - - CASSLVGTNTEAFF TGTGCCAGCAGCTTGGTGGGCACTAACACTGAAGCTTTCTTT
14 TRBJ1-4 TRBV11-2 - - CASSLSITREKLFF TGTGCCAGCAGCTTATCGATCACGCGAGAAAAACTGTTTTTT
16 TRBJ1-2 TRBV12-5 TRBD1 - CASGLAQTDREKGYTF TGTGCTAGTGGTTTGGCCCAAACGGACAGGGAAAAAGGCTACACCTTC
14 TRBJ2-1 TRBV3-1/TRBV3-2 TRBD1 - CASSQGTGINEQFF TGTGCCAGCAGCCAAGGGACAGGGATCAATGAGCAGTTCTTC
16 TRBJ1-1 TRBV20-1 - - CSPRELSSVLSTEAFF TGCAGTCCTCGTGAGTTATCGTCGGTACTTAGCACTGAAGCTTTCTTT
13 TRBJ2-7 TRBV29-1 - - CSISRGPGGEQYF TGCAGCATAAGCAGGGGGCCGGGGGGCGAGCAGTACTTC
15 TRBJ2-1 TRBV5-4 - - CASSLGLPSYNEQFF TGTGCCAGCAGCTTGGGACTTCCCTCCTACAATGAGCAGTTCTTC
15 TRBJ2-3 TRBV5-1 TRBD2 once CASLAGVVGTDTQYF TGCGCCAGCCTAGCGGGGGTGGTGGGCACAGATACGCAGTATTTT
14 TRBJ1-2 TRBV2 - - CATTLTAGIYGYTF TGTGCCACCACCTTGACGGCAGGAATCTATGGCTACACCTTC
15 TRBJ1-3 TRBV11-2 - - CASSGYSNLGNTIYF TGTGCCAGCAGCGGATACAGCAACCTCGGAAACACCATATATTTT
15 TRBJ2-2 TRBV6-5 - - CAARAGGRGTGELFF TGTGCCGCCAGGGCCGGGGGGCGGGGCACCGGGGAGCTGTTTTTT
15 TRBJ2-1 TRBV27 TRBD2 - CASSSLLAGGREQFF TGTGCCAGCAGTTCCCTTCTAGCGGGGGGGCGAGAACAGTTCTTC
18 TRBJ2-4 TRBV3-1/TRBV3-2 - - CASSQPMFQGFGKNIQYF TGTGCCAGCAGCCAACCTATGTTCCAGGGTTTCGGCAAAAACATTCAGTACTTC
14 TRBJ2-2 TRBV2 TRBD2 - CASLRGANTGELFF TGTGCCAGTCTGCGGGGGGCCAACACCGGGGAGCTGTTTTTT
15 TRBJ1-2 TRBV6-5 - - CASSPGTPLGHGYTF TGTGCCAGCAGCCCAGGGACACCTCTAGGTCATGGCTACACCTTC
17 TRBJ2-1 TRBV5-5 TRBD2 - CASSPGPGSGGNNEQFF TGTGCCAGCAGCCCCGGCCCGGGAAGCGGGGGGAATAATGAGCAGTTCTTC
15 TRBJ1-6 TRBV4-1 TRBD1 - CASSVTGQGYSPLHF TGCGCCAGCAGCGTAACGGGACAGGGTTATTCACCCCTCCACTTT
19 TRBJ2-1 TRBV15 TRBD2 - CATAHSGGASDGPYNEQFF TGTGCCACTGCTCATAGCGGGGGGGCCTCAGACGGCCCATACAATGAGCAGTTCTTC
17 TRBJ2-1 TRBV7-9 TRBD1 - CASSLRDSLQHYNEQFF TGTGCCAGCAGCTTACGGGACAGTCTACAACACTACAATGAGCAGTTCTTC
17 TRBJ2-3 TRBV7-2 TRBD2 - CASSLGVSGGVTDTQYF TGTGCCAGCAGCTTAGGTGTGAGCGGGGGGGTTACAGATACGCAGTATTTT
15 TRBJ1-1 TRBV19 - - CASTFISGGNTEAFF TGTGCCAGTACCTTCATTAGTGGAGGGAACACTGAAGCTTTCTTT
15 TRBJ2-1 TRBV3-1/TRBV3-2 - - CASSQAGAGANEQFF TGTGCCAGCAGCCAAGCAGGGGCAGGGGCGAATGAGCAGTTCTTC
15 TRBJ2-2 TRBV5-8 - - CASSRGQRRFGELFF TGTGCCAGCAGCCGCGGACAGAGGAGGTTCGGGGAGCTGTTTTTT
13 TRBJ1-1 TRBV7-2 - - CASSLERGTEAFF TGTGCCAGCAGCTTAGAAAGGGGGACTGAAGCTTTCTTT
16 TRBJ2-1 TRBV15 TRBD1 - CATSIRDRGSVNEQFF TGTGCCACCAGCATCCGAGACAGGGGGTCTGTAAATGAGCAGTTCTTC
17 TRBJ2-3 TRBV5-6 - - CASSNKPRGWGTDTQYF TGTGCCAGCAGCAACAAACCCAGGGGATGGGGCACAGATACGCAGTATTTT
17 TRBJ2-7 TRBV7-2 TRBD2 - CASSQPGLAGGSYEQYF TGTGCCAGCAGCCAACCTGGACTAGCGGGGGGGTCCTACGAGCAGTACTTC
15 TRBJ1-2 TRBV9 - - CASSVARQGNYGYTF TGTGCCAGCAGCGTAGCTCGGCAGGGTAACTATGGCTACACCTTC
18 TRBJ2-3 TRBV7-2 TRBD1 - CASRKLGTGGGSTDTQYF TGTGCCAGCAGGAAATTAGGGACAGGGGGAGGGAGCACAGATACGCAGTATTTT
18 TRBJ1-5 TRBV6-2/TRBV6-3 TRBD1 once CASSYGGRRQGAGQPQHF TGTGCCAGCAGTTACGGGGGCCGAAGACAGGGGGCCGGACAGCCCCAGCATTTT
19 TRBJ2-4 TRBV5-1 TRBD2 - CASSLSFGEAGVAKNIQYF TGCGCCAGCAGCTTGTCTTTCGGTGAGGCGGGGGTAGCCAAAAACATTCAGTACTTC
17 TRBJ2-1 TRBV5-5 - - CASSLFPPGTAGNEQFF TGTGCCAGCAGCCTGTTCCCGCCAGGCACGGCGGGCAATGAGCAGTTCTTC
14 TRBJ2-1 TRBV15 - - CATSRDLSRNEQFF TGTGCCACCAGCAGAGATCTCTCCAGAAATGAGCAGTTCTTC
16 TRBJ1-2 TRBV2 - - CASSEAKHREDYGYTF TGTGCCAGCAGTGAAGCGAAGCACAGGGAAGACTATGGCTACACCTTC
19 TRBJ1-4 TRBV18 TRBD1 - CASSPRSGQGTYFNEKLFF TGTGCCAGCTCACCTCGATCGGGACAGGGAACGTACTTTAATGAAAAACTGTTTTTT
14 TRBJ1-6 TRBV14 - - CASSQEVGNSPLHF TGTGCCAGCAGCCAAGAGGTCGGGAATTCACCCCTCCACTTT
18 TRBJ2-6 TRBV10-3 TRBD1 - CAISDGTGQSSGANVLTF TGTGCCATCAGTGACGGGACAGGGCAGAGCTCTGGGGCCAACGTCCTGACTTTC
14 TRBJ1-5 TRBV9 - once CASSGTDSNQPQHF TGTGCCAGCAGCGGGACAGATAGCAATCAGCCCCAGCATTTT
15 TRBJ1-5 TRBV6-5 - - CASGRESPGNQPQHF TGTGCCAGCGGGCGGGAGTCCCCCGGCAATCAGCCCCAGCATTTT